The T cell receptor (beta chain) under discussion was sequenced for a study of sequential checkpoint blockade in melanoma. Study in general: TCRβ was sequenced from DNA of some 97 pretreatment tumors. Study results and caveats: In arm A, pretreatment tumor clonality was associated with response.

Treatment defined: randomized to nivolumab then ipilimumab (arm A) or the reverse (arm B). By share, this clone ranks as medium-sized. As yet, its antigen is unknown. Repertoires were generated with immunoSEQ multiplex PCR, while TCRdb's copy carries only in-frame clones and drops some. The sample yields thousands of clones, about a fifth seen once. V was pared by 4 bases and J by 7 bases, with 19 bases between. The length of the CDR3 is 16 residues. Per the germline V gene, CDR1 is SGHNT and CDR2 is YENEEA. The V gene is TRBV11-3, the J gene TRBJ1-4; the D gene is possibly TRBD1 (6 bases). This TCR was sampled from a human donor with melanoma. This sample comprised tumor tissue (inferred from file names), obtained from a patient given nivolumab and ipilimumab in sequence. In nucleotides, the CDR3 is TGTGCCAGCAGCTCGGAGAATCGGGGGGCCAGTGAAAAACTGTTTTTT. Protein sequence: CASSSENRGASEKLFF.